The 28 T cell receptor beta chains presented below share a single source sample, sequenced in a study of blood T cell repertoires in COVID-19. Profiling relied on immunoSEQ multiplex PCR, and the TCRdb table lists in-frame clones only, not all of them. The data contain over 200,000 clones, 88% of them singletons. The sequenced sample was PBMCs or T cells enriched from blood (not recorded which). The receptors shown here come from a woman aged 25 to 45 who had been exposed to COVID-19.

The gene calls are TRBV7-9 and TRBJ2-1, with D possibly being TRBD2 (6 bases). Trimming cost V 1 base and J 6 bases, with 22 bases left between them. Per germline, CDR1 SEHNR and CDR2 FQNEAQ (reference sequence). CDR3 length: 18 residues. The CDR3 DNA sequence: TGTGCCAGCAGCTTAGTGTCTCACGGGAGTCTGTTTCGCAATGAGCAGTTCTTC. As protein: CASSLVSHGSLFRNEQFF.

CDR3 coding DNA: TGTGCCAGCAGCTTAACAGCGGGAGTGTACAATGAGCAGTTCTTC. Protein: CASSLTAGVYNEQFF. The rearrangement joins TRBV7-3 to TRBJ2-1, with 8 bases aligning to TRBD2. The junction had 2 bases not matched to a gene; V was cut back by 0 bases and J by 4 bases. This CDR3 region has 15 residues. Germline CDR1 SGHTA, CDR2 FQGTGA.

J is TRBJ1-1 and V is TRBV7-9; D gene uncertain. Germline CDR1 SEHNR, CDR2 FQNEAQ (reference sequence). V was shortened by 5 bases and J by 1 base, with 17 bases between the two germline ends. CDR3 length equals 16 residues. CDR3 nucleotide sequence: TGTGCCAGCAGCCCTAGGAGGACGTCCCCGAACACTGAAGCTTTCTTT. It translates to CASSPRRTSPNTEAFF.

This rearrangement joins TRBV30 to TRBJ1-3, with D unresolved. Trimming took 2 bases from V and 0 from J, leaving 5 bases between them. Germline CDR1 reads GTSNPN; CDR2 reads SVGIG (reference sequence). This CDR3 region has 13 residues. In nucleotides, the CDR3 is TGTGCCTGGAGTACCTACTCTGGAAACACCATATATTTT. Protein product: CAWSTYSGNTIYF.

The genes are TRBV24-1 and TRBJ2-1, with 7 bases lining up with TRBD1. The CDR3 runs to 16 residues. V lost 4 bases and J lost 7; bases outside the gene matches: 12. The germline V gene has CDR1 KGHDR and CDR2 SFDVKD. The DNA for the CDR3 is TGTGCCACCAGTGAAGGAGACAGGGTCAATGGGAATGAGCAGTTCTTC. Translated, it gives CATSEGDRVNGNEQFF.

CDR3 residues: CASSVDQGAGTGELFF. CDR3 in DNA: TGTGCCAGCAGCGTAGATCAGGGGGCGGGCACCGGGGAGCTGTTTTTT. The V call is TRBV9, the J call TRBJ2-2, with 8 bases aligning to TRBD1. Germline CDR1 and CDR2: SGDLS and YYNGEE. J lost 4 bases, V lost 0 bases, and 5 bases had no gene match. The CDR3 runs to 16 residues.

V gene TRBV5-1 combines with J gene TRBJ2-2, with 15 bases identical to TRBD2. Trimming cost V 8 bases and J 4 bases; bases outside gene matches: 12. The CDR3 extends over 18 amino acids. The germline gives CDR1 SGHRS, CDR2 YFSETQ. The CDR3 reads CASAPGLAGGFSTGELFF. CDR3 sequence (DNA): TGCGCCAGTGCCCCGGGACTAGCGGGGGGATTTTCCACCGGGGAGCTGTTTTTT. The full variable domain, completed using reference TRBV5-1 and TRBJ2-2, is KAGVTQTPRYLIKTRGQQVTLSCSPISGHRSVSWYQQTPGQGLQFLFEYFSETQRNKGNFPGRFSGRQFSNSRSEMNVSTLELGDSALYLCASAPGLAGGFSTGELFFGEGSRLTVL.

This chain connects TRBV2 to TRBJ1-5, with D maybe TRBD1 (6 bases). CDR1 and CDR2 (germline): SNHLY, FYNNEI. The CDR3 is 16 residues long. V lost 1 base to trimming and J lost 1 base, with 11 bases between them. In DNA, the CDR3 is TGTGCCAGCAGTGAAGTGGACAGTCACAGCAATCAGCCCCAGCATTTT. This translates into CASSEVDSHSNQPQHF. Complete variable domain (other parts from reference TRBV2 and TRBJ1-5): EPEVTQTPSHQVTQMGQEVILRCVPISNHLYFYWYRQILGQKVEFLVSFYNNEISEKSEIFDDQFSVERPDGSNFTLKIRSTKLEDSAMYFCASSEVDSHSNQPQHFGDGTRLSIL.

The chain joins TRBV6-5 to TRBJ1-6, with D uncertain. Deletions cut 4 bases from V and 6 bases from J, with 16 bases between. Germline V gene data show CDR1 as MNHEY and CDR2 as SVGAGI. This CDR3 has 16 amino acids. The CDR3 DNA sequence: TGTGCCAGCAGTTCCACGCCCCAGGCTGGTAATTCACCCCTCCACTTT. Translating it yields CASSSTPQAGNSPLHF.

This clone has at least ten counts. The gene calls are TRBV19 and TRBJ2-6; possible D gene TRBD2, 5 bases. V gave up 6 bases and J gave up 2 bases, with 8 bases separating them. Looked up from germline, CDR1 is LNHDA and CDR2 is SQIVND (reference sequence). The length of the CDR3 is 14 residues. Written as DNA, the CDR3 is TGTGCCAGTAGGGAGGTTGCTGGGGCCAACGTCCTGACTTTC. This codes for CASREVAGANVLTF.

This rearrangement joins TRBV19 to TRBJ1-2; D call uncertain. CDR3 length equals 15 residues. V gave up 2 bases and J gave up 1 base, with 11 bases separating them. Germline V CDR1 and CDR2: LNHDA, SQIVND (reference sequence). The CDR3 is CASSIRGTLNYGYTF. The CDR3, as DNA: TGTGCCAGTAGTATACGCGGCACCCTTAACTATGGCTACACCTTC.

The chain carries TRBV1 and TRBJ1-2. TRBV1 counts as a pseudogene. This CDR3 is built from 14 residues. This CDR3 is CTGRGWAYAGGYTF. CDR3 sequence (DNA): TGCACCGGCAGGGGATGGGCCTATGCGGGCGGCTACACCTTC.

The rearrangement uses TRBV2 and TRBJ2-7; D call uncertain. CDR1 is SNHLY, CDR2 FYNNEI, per germline. CDR3 size: 13 residues. Trimming stripped 0 bases from V and 6 bases from J, with 9 bases between. The CDR3: CASSEAPVAEQYF. As DNA, the CDR3 is TGTGCCAGCAGTGAAGCTCCGGTCGCCGAGCAGTACTTC.

The chain recombines TRBV25-1 with TRBJ2-3; tentative D call: TRBD1 (6 bases). This CDR3 spans 17 amino acids. CDR1 and CDR2 (germline): MGHDK, SYGVNS. V dropped 2 bases and J dropped 0 bases, with 15 bases sitting between them. For the CDR3, the DNA is TGTGCCAGCAGTGAACACGGGACACCCTTTAGCACAGATACGCAGTATTTT. Protein product: CASSEHGTPFSTDTQYF.

V is TRBV2 and J is TRBJ2-3; TRBD2 aligns across 8 bases. This CDR3 contains 15 residues. The V segment lost 5 bases and the J segment 3 bases; nucleotides outside the gene matches: 7. Germline CDR1 is SNHLY and CDR2 is FYNNEI. This CDR3 reads CASSIGTSATDTQYF. The DNA of the CDR3 is TGTGCCAGCAGTATCGGGACTAGTGCAACAGATACGCAGTATTTT. The whole variable domain, filled in from reference TRBV2 and TRBJ2-3, reads EPEVTQTPSHQVTQMGQEVILRCVPISNHLYFYWYRQILGQKVEFLVSFYNNEISEKSEIFDDQFSVERPDGSNFTLKIRSTKLEDSAMYFCASSIGTSATDTQYFGPGTRLTVL.

The V and J genes are TRBV10-3 and TRBJ1-5; 7 bases align to TRBD1. Per germline, CDR1 ENHRY and CDR2 SYGVKD. The trim removed 2 bases at V and 0 bases at J, leaving 7 bases unmatched. The CDR3 consists of 17 residues. DNA for the CDR3: TGTGCCATCAGTGAGAAACACAGGGGTGATAGCAATCAGCCCCAGCATTTT. This translates into CAISEKHRGDSNQPQHF.

As concerns this clone: Other DNA sequences in the sample encode the same CDR3. The CDR3 spells CASSLGQGASGANVLTF. CDR3 DNA: TGTGCCAGCAGCTTGGGACAGGGGGCTTCTGGGGCCAACGTCCTGACTTTC. The rearrangement joins TRBV5-5 to TRBJ2-6, with TRBD1 matching over 10 bases. CDR1 is SGHKS, CDR2 YYEKEE, per germline (reference sequence). This CDR3 is built from 17 residues. V lost 0 bases to trimming and J lost 1 base; unmatched junction nucleotides: 1.

The V and J genes are TRBV4-1 and TRBJ2-3, with 9 bases identical to TRBD2. Germline CDR1 reads MGHRA; CDR2 reads YSYEKL. The J segment lost 10 bases and the V segment lost 3 bases, leaving 2 bases of the junction unmatched. This CDR3 region has 12 residues. For the CDR3, the DNA is TGCGCCAGCAGCCAGCTAGCGGGGTCGCAGTATTTT. Residues: CASSQLAGSQYF.

The chain employs TRBV7-9 and TRBJ1-1; D gene unclear. The CDR3 length is 14 residues. Germline values: CDR1 SEHNR, CDR2 FQNEAQ (reference sequence). The ends were cut back, 0 bases at V and 4 bases at J, with 9 bases in the middle. CDR3 bases: TGTGCCAGCAGCTTAGCCAATAGTGGCACTGAAGCTTTCTTT. Amino acid sequence: CASSLANSGTEAFF. Variable domain in full (rest from reference TRBV7-9 and TRBJ1-1): DTGVSQNPRHKITKRGQNVTFRCDPISEHNRLYWYRQTLGQGPEFLTYFQNEAQLEKSRLLSDRFSAERPKGSFSTLEIQRTEQGDSAMYLCASSLANSGTEAFFGQGTRLTVV.

This chain's CDR3 is CSVVYSKGAFF. The CDR3 DNA is TGCAGCGTTGTATATTCTAAGGGGGCTTTCTTT. The gene calls are TRBV29-1 and TRBJ1-1; possible D gene TRBD1, 5 bases. This CDR3 is 11 amino acids long. Germline assignment: CDR1 SQVTM and CDR2 ANQGSEA. V was shortened by 4 bases and J by 11 bases, with 14 bases between the two germline ends.

This clone was picked up a small number of times. The chain combines TRBV6-4 with TRBJ2-1; D is possibly TRBD2 (6 bases). The germline V and J ends were trimmed by 3 bases and 7 bases, with 7 bases remaining between them. Germline lookup yields CDR1 MRHNA and CDR2 SNTAGT. The CDR3 totals 12 residues. CDR3 loop: CASSEGTNEQFF. In DNA, the CDR3 is TGTGCCAGCAGTGAGGGGACTAATGAGCAGTTCTTC.

The chain combines TRBV3-1 (or the pseudogene TRBV3-2) with TRBJ2-5; 7 nucleotides agree with TRBD2. The CDR3 sequence is 16 residues long. Per the germline V gene, CDR1 is LGHDT and CDR2 is YNNKEL (reference sequence). With 0 bases clipped from V and 5 bases from J, the junction kept 9 bases outside the gene matches. The CDR3 DNA reads as TGTGCCAGCAGCCAAGATGGGCGGGAGAGGAAGGAGACCCAGTACTTC. The encoded protein is CASSQDGRERKETQYF.

This chain joins TRBV9 and TRBJ2-2, with 8 bases that match TRBD2. The CDR3 spans 15 residues. Unmatched junction bases numbered 6, after V lost 3 bases and J lost 5 bases. Germline CDR1 reads SGDLS; CDR2 reads YYNGEE. CDR3 sequence reads: CASSAVAGSTGELFF. The CDR3 nucleotides are TGTGCCAGCAGCGCCGTAGCGGGGTCTACCGGGGAGCTGTTTTTT. The full variable domain, its missing parts supplied by reference TRBV9 and TRBJ2-2, is DSGVTQTPKHLITATGQRVTLRCSPRSGDLSVYWYQQSLDQGLQFLIQYYNGEERAKGNILERFSAQQFPDLHSELNLSSLELGDSALYFCASSAVAGSTGELFFGEGSRLTVL.

This chain uses TRBV28 with TRBJ2-7; D call uncertain. This CDR3 is 15 amino acids long. Trimming shortened V by 1 base and J by 2 bases, and 12 bases separated the two germline ends. Germline V gene sequence: CDR1 MDHEN, CDR2 SYDVKM. The CDR3 protein is CASSLFGEETYEQYF. CDR3 DNA: TGTGCCAGCAGTTTATTCGGAGAGGAAACCTACGAGCAGTACTTC.

This chain joins TRBV19 and TRBJ1-1; perhaps TRBD1 as D (5 bases). CDR1 and CDR2 from the germline V gene are LNHDA and SQIVND (reference sequence). There are 19 residues in the CDR3. V was clipped by 7 bases and J by 1 base, with 28 bases between them. The CDR3 is CASIPLTGTHKGGNTEAFF. The CDR3 bases are TGTGCCAGTATTCCTCTTACCGGGACTCATAAAGGCGGGAACACTGAAGCTTTCTTT.

CDR3 residues: CASSLAGTGGSEGYTF. For the CDR3, the DNA is TGTGCCAGCAGCTTAGCAGGGACAGGGGGCTCAGAAGGCTACACCTTC. This sequence joins TRBV7-9 and TRBJ1-2, with TRBD1 matching over 12 bases. V lost 0 bases, J lost 8 bases, and 7 bases stayed unmatched. The CDR3 runs to 16 residues. Germline CDR1 SEHNR, CDR2 FQNEAQ (reference sequence).

The rearrangement links TRBV11-3 to TRBJ2-1; 12 bases are shared with TRBD2. CDR1 and CDR2 from the germline V gene are SGHNT and YENEEA. Trimming cost V 5 bases and J 5 bases; bases outside gene matches: 13. This CDR3 spans 18 amino acids. The CDR3 bases are TGTGCCAGCAGCAAAACCATGGGGACTAGCGGGCGACACAATGAGCAGTTCTTC. Its protein product is CASSKTMGTSGRHNEQFF.

Worth noting for this clone: Its ends do not fully match the called genes, so a read error is possible. This chain joins TRBV7-7 and TRBJ2-7; tentative D call: TRBD1 (5 bases). The germline V gene has CDR1 SSHAT and CDR2 FNYEAQ (reference sequence). CDR3 length: 13 amino acids. CDR3 sequence: CASSLATGYEQYF. CDR3 DNA sequence: TGTGCTAGCAGCTTAGCAACAGGCTACGAGCAGTACTTC.